This T cell receptor (beta chain) originates from a study of cytomegalovirus exposure and HLA in healthy donors. About this clone itself: The antigen is not known.

Vbeta (60) and Jbeta (13) primers were used in the PCR. Repertoires were generated with immunoSEQ multiplex PCR, while TCRdb's copy carries only in-frame clones and drops some. The sample has roughly 260,000 clones, 84% seen once. The germline V gene has CDR1 SEHNR and CDR2 FQNEAQ (reference sequence). This CDR3 has 14 amino acids. Germline trimming cut 5 bases from V and 0 bases from J; bases unmatched to any gene: 1. General study points: Indistinguishability led to the exclusion of some V segments, TRBV6-2 and TRBV6-3 included.

The clonotype originates from a middle-aged woman in good health and CMV-seropositive. The source material was PBMCs. The V call is TRBV7-9, the J call TRBJ1-2, with 9 bases identical to TRBD1. CDR3 region: CASSGTGPNYGYTF. CDR3 nucleotides: TGTGCCAGCAGCGGGACAGGGCCTAACTATGGCTACACCTTC.